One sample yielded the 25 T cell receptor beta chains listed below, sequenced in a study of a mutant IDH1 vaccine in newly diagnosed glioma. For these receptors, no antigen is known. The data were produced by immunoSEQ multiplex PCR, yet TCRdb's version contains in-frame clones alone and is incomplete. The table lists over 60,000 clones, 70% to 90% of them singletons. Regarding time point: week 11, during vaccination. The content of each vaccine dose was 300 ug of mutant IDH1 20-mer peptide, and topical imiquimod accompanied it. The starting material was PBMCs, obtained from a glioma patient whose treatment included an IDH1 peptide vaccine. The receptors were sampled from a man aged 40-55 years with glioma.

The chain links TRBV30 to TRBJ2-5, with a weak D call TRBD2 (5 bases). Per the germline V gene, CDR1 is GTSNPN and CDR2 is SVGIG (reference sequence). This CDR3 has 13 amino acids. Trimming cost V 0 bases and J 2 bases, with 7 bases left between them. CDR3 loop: CAWSVREQETQYF. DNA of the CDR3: TGTGCCTGGAGTGTTAGGGAGCAAGAGACCCAGTACTTC.

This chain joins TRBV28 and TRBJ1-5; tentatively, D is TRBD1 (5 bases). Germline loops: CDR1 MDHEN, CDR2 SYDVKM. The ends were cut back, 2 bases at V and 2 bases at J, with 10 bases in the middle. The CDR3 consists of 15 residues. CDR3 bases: TGTGCCAGCAGTTTAGCCAGGGTCGGCAATCAGCCCCAGCATTTT. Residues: CASSLARVGNQPQHF.

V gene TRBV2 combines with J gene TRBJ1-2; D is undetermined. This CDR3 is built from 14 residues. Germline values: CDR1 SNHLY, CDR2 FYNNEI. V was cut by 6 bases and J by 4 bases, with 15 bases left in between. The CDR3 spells CASRADGWGYGYTF. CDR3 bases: TGTGCCAGCAGGGCTGATGGATGGGGCTATGGCTACACCTTC.

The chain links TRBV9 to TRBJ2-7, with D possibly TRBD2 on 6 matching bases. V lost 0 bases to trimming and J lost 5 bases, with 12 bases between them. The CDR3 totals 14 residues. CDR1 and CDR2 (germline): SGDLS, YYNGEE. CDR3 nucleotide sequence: TGTGCCAGCAGCGTAGGCGGGGTCTACCACGAGCAGTACTTC. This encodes CASSVGGVYHEQYF.

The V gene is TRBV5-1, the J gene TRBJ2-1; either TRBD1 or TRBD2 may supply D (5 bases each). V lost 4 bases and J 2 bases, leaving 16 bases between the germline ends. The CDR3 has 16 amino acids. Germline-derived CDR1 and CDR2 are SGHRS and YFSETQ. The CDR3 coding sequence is TGCGCCAGCAGCGACGGTGGGGGACCTACCTACAATGAGCAGTTCTTC. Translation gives CASSDGGGPTYNEQFF.

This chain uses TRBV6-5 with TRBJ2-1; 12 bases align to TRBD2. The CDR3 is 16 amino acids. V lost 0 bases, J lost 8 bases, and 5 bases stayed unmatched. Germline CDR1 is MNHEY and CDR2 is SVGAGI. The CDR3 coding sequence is TGTGCCAGCAGTTACTCCCGACTAGCGGGAGCCTATGAGCAGTTCTTC. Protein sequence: CASSYSRLAGAYEQFF.

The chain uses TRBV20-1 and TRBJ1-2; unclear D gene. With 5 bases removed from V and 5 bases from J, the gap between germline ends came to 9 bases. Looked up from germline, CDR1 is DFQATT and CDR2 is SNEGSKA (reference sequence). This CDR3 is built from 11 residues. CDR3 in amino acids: CSAVGLYGYTF. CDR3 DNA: TGCAGTGCTGTCGGACTTTATGGCTACACCTTC.

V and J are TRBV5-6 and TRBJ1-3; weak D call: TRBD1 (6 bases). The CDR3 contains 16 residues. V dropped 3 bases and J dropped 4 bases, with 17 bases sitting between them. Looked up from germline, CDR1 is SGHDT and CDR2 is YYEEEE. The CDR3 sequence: CASSYYPSGEGNTIYF. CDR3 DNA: TGTGCCAGCAGCTACTACCCCTCAGGGGAAGGAAACACCATATATTTT. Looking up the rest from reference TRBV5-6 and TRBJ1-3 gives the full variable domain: DAGVTQSPTHLIKTRGQQVTLRCSPKSGHDTVSWYQQALGQGPQFIFQYYEEEERQRGNFPDRFSGHQFPNYSSELNVNALLLGDSALYLCASSYYPSGEGNTIYFGEGSWLTVV.

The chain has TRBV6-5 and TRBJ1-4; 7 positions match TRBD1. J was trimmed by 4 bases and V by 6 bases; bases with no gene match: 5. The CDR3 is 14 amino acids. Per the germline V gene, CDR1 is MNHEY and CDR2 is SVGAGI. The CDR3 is CASRDRRVNEKLFF. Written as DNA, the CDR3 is TGTGCCAGCAGGGACAGGCGCGTTAATGAAAAACTGTTTTTT.

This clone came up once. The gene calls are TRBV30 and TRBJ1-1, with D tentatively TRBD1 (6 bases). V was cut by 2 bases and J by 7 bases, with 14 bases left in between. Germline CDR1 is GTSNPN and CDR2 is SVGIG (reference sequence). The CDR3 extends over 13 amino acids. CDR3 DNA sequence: TGTGCCTGGAGTTTCAAAGGGGGGATTGAAGCTTTCTTT. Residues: CAWSFKGGIEAFF. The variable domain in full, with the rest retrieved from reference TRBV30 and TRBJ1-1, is SQTIHQWPATLVQPVGSPLSLECTVEGTSNPNLYWYRQAAGRGLQLLFYSVGIGQISSEVPQNLSASRPQDRQFILSSKKLLLSDSGFYLCAWSFKGGIEAFFGQGTRLTVV.

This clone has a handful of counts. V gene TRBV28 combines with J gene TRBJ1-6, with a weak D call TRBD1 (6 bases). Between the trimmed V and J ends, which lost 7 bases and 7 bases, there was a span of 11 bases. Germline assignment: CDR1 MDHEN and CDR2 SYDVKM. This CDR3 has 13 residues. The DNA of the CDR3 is TGTGCCAGCATCGGGGGGGGCAATTCACCCCTCCACTTT. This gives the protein CASIGGGNSPLHF.

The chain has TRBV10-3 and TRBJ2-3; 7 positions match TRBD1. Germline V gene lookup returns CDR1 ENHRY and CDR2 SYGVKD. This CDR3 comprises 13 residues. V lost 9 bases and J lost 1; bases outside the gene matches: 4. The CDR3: CAMSDRGTDTQYF. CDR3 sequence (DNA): TGTGCCATGTCCGACAGGGGCACAGATACGCAGTATTTT.

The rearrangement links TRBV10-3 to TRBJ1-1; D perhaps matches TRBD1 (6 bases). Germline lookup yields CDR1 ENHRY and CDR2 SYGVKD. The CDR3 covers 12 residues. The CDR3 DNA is TGTACCTCCGGGGGGGCGAGAACTGAAGCTTTCTTT. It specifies CTSGGARTEAFF.

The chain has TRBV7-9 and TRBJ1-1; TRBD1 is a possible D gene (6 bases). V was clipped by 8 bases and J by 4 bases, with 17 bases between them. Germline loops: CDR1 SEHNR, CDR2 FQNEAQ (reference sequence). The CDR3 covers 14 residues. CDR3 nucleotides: TGTGCCAGCTCAGGTTCAGGGGCCAGCACTGAAGCTTTCTTT. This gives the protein CASSGSGASTEAFF.

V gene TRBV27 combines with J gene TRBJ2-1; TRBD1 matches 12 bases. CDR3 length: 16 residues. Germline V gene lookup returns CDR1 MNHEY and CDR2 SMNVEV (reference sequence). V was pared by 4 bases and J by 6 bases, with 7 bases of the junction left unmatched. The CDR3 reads CASSSLGTGGPNEQFF. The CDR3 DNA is TGTGCCAGCAGTTCTCTTGGGACAGGGGGCCCCAATGAGCAGTTCTTC.

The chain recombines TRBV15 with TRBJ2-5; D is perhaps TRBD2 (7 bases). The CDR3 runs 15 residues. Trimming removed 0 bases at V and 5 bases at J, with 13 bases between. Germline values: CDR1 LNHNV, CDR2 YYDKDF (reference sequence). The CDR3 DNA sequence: TGTGCCACCAGCAGAGATCTGGGGGGGCAGGAGACCCAGTACTTC. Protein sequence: CATSRDLGGQETQYF.

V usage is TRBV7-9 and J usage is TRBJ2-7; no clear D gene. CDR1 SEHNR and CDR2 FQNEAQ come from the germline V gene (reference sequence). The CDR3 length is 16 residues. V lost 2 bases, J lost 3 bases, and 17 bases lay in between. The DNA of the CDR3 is TGTGCCAGCAGCTTACTCGGCGTCAGCCTGAACTACGAGCAGTACTTC. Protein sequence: CASSLLGVSLNYEQYF.

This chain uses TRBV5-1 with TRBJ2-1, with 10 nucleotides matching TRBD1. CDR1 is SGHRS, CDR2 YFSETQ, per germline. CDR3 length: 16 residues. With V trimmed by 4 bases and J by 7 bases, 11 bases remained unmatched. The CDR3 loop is CASSPGADRGENEQFF. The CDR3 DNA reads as TGCGCCAGCAGCCCCGGGGCGGACAGGGGGGAAAATGAGCAGTTCTTC.

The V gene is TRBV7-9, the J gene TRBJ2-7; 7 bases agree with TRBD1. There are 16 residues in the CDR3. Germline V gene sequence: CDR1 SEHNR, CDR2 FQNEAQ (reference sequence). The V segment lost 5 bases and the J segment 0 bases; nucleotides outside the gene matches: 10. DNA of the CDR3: TGTGCCAGCAGCAAACGACAGGGAATGGGCTCCTACGAGCAGTACGTC. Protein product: CASSKRQGMGSYEQYV.

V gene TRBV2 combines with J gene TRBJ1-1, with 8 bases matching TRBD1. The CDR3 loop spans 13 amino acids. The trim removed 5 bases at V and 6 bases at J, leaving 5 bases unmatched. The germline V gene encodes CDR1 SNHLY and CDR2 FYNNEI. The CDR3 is CASSYTGGSEAFF. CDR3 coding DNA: TGTGCCAGCAGTTACACAGGGGGATCTGAAGCTTTCTTT.

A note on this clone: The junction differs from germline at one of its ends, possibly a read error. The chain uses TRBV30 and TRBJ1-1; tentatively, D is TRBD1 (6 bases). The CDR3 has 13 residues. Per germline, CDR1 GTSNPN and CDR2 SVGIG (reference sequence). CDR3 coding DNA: TGCACCGCGGGGGGGCGTGTAAACACTGAAGCTTTCTTT. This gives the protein CTAGGRVNTEAFF.

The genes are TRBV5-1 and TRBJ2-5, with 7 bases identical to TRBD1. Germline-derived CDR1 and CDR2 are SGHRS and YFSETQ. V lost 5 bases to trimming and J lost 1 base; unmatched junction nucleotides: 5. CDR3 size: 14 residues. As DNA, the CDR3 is TGCGCCAGCAGTCGAACAGGGGTCCAAGAGACCCAGTACTTC. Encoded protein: CASSRTGVQETQYF.

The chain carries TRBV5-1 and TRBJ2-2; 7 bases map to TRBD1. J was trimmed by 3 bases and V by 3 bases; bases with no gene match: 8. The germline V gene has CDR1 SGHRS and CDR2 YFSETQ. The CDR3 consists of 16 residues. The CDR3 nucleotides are TGCGCCAGCAGCTCTTACAGGGGAAGCGACACCGGGGAGCTGTTTTTT. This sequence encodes CASSSYRGSDTGELFF.

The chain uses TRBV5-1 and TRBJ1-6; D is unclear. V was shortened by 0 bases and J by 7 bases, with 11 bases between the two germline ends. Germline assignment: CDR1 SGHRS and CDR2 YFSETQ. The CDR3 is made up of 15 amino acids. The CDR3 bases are TGCGCCAGCAGCTTGGCGTCCCAACCCAATTCACCCCTCCACTTT. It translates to CASSLASQPNSPLHF.

Here the CDR3 reads CASSLAGLAGLSTDTQYF. CDR3 nucleotide sequence: TGTGCCAGCAGCTTAGCTGGACTAGCGGGGCTTAGCACAGATACGCAGTATTTT. The chain recombines TRBV7-2 with TRBJ2-3; 12 bases fit TRBD2. The CDR3 contains 18 residues. Per germline, CDR1 SGHTA and CDR2 FQGNSA. V dropped 0 bases and J dropped 0; count of bases not matched to a gene: 4.